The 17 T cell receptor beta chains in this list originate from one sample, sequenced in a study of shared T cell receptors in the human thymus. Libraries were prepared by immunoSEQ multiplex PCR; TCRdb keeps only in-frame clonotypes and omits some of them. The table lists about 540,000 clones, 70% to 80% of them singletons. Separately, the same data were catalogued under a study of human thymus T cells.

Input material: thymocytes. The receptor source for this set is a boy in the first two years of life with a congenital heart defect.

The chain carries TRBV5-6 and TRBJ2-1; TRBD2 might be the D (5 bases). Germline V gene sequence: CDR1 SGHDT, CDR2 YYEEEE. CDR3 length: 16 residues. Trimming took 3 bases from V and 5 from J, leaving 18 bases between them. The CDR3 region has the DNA TGTGCCAGCAGCTCCATGGGCCAGCGGCTAGACAATGAGCAGTTCTTC. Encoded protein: CASSSMGQRLDNEQFF.

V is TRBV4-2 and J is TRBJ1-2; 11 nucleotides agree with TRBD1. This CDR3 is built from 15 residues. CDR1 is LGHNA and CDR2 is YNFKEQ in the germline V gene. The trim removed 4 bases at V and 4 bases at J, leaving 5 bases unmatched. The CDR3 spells CASSPPGQGVYGYTF. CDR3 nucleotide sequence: TGTGCCAGCAGCCCGCCGGGACAGGGGGTCTATGGCTACACCTTC.

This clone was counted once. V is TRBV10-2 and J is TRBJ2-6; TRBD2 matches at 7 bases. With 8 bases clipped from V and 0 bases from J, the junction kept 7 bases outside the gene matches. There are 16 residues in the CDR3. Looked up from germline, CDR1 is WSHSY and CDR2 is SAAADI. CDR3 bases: TGCGCCAGCGGGGGGGGACTACCCTCTGGGGCCAACGTCCTGACTTTC. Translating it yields CASGGGLPSGANVLTF.

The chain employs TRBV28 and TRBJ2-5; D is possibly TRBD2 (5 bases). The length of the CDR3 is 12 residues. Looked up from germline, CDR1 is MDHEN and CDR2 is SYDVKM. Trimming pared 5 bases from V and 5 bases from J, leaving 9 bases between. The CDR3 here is CASSQCGETQYF. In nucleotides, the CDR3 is TGTGCCAGCAGTCAATGCGGGGAGACCCAGTACTTC.

The CDR3 loop is CASSLGLDTDTQYF. CDR3 nucleotides: TGTGCCAGCAGCTTGGGGCTAGACACAGATACGCAGTATTTT. This chain uses TRBV5-4 with TRBJ2-3; no clear D gene. Trimming cost V 0 bases and J 2 bases, with 7 bases left between them. CDR1 SGHNT and CDR2 YYREEE come from the germline V gene (reference sequence). CDR3 length: 14 residues.

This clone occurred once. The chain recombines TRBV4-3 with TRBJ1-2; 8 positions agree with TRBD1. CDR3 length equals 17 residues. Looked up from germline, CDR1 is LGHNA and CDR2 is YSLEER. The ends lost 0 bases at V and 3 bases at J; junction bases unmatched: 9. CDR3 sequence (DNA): TGCGCCAGCAGCCAAGACGACGGACAGGGTGACGACTATGGCTACACCTTC. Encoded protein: CASSQDDGQGDDYGYTF.

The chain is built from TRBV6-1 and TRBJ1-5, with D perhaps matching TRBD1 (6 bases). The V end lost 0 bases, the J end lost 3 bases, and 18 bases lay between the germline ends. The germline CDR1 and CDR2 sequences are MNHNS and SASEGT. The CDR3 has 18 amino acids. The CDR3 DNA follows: TGTGCCAGCAGTGAAGCGTGGGCGGGGGCAGGACCCAATCAGCCCCAGCATTTT. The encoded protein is CASSEAWAGAGPNQPQHF.

CDR3 residues: CASSPGGQETQYF. CDR3 in DNA: TGTGCCAGCAGTCCAGGGGGACAAGAGACCCAGTACTTC. This chain links TRBV28 with TRBJ2-5; 7 nucleotides line up with TRBD1. With 5 bases clipped from V and 2 bases from J, the junction kept 2 bases outside the gene matches. This CDR3 contains 13 residues. Germline assignment: CDR1 MDHEN and CDR2 SYDVKM.

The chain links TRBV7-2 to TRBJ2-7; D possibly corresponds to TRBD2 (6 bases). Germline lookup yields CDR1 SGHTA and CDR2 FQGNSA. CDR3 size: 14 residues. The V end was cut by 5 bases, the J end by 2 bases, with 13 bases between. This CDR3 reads CASSLAEGAYEQYF. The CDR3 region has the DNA TGTGCCAGCAGCCTCGCGGAGGGTGCCTACGAGCAGTACTTC.

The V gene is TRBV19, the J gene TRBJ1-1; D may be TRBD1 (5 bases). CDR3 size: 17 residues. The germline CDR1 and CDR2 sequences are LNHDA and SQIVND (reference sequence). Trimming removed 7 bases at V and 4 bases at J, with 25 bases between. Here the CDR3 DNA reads TGTGCCAGTATCATGGTAGGGGCTGGGGCTTTCGGCACTGAAGCTTTCTTT. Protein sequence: CASIMVGAGAFGTEAFF.

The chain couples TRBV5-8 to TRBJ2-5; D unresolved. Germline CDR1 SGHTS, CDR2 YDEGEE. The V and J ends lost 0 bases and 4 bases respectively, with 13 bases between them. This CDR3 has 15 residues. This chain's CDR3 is CASSLAGGPRETQYF. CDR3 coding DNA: TGTGCCAGCAGCTTGGCCGGCGGCCCCAGAGAGACCCAGTACTTC.

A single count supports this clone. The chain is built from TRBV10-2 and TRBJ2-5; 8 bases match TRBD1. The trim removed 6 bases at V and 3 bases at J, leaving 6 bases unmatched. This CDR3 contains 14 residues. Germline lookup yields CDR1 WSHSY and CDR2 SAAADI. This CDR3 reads CASSEGQGEETQYF. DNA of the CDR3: TGCGCCAGCAGCGAAGGACAGGGAGAAGAGACCCAGTACTTC.

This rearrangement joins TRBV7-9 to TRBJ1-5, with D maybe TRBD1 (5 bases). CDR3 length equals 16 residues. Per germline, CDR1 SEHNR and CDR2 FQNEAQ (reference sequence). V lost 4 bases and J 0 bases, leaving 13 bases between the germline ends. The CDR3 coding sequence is TGTGCCAGCAGCTCGGGGGGTCAGGGTAGCAATCAGCCCCAGCATTTT. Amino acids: CASSSGGQGSNQPQHF.

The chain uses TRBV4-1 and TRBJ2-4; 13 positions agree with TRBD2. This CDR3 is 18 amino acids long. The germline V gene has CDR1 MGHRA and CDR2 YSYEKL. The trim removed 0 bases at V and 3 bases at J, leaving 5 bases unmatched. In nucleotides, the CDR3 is TGCGCCAGCAGCCAAGAAAGACTAGCGGGAGGCGGCAAAAACATTCAGTACTTC. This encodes CASSQERLAGGGKNIQYF.

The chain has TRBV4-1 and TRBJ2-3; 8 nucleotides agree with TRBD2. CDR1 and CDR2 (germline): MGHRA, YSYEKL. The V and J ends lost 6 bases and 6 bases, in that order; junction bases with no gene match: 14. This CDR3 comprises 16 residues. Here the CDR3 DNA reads TGCGCCAGCAGTCCGCGACTAGCGCTACGACCGGATACGCAGTATTTT. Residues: CASSPRLALRPDTQYF.

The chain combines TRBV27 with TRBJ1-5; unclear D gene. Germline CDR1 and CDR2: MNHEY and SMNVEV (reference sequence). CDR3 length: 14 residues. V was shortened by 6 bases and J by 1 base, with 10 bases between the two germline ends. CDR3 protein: CASSPFGSNQPQHF. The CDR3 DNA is TGTGCCAGCAGCCCCTTTGGCAGCAATCAGCCCCAGCATTTT.

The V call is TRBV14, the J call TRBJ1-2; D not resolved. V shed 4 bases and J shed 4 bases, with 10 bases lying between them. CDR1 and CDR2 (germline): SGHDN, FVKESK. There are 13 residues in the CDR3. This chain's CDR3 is CASSPRSLYGYTF. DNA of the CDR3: TGTGCCAGCAGCCCGCGGAGCCTCTATGGCTACACCTTC.